Listed below are T cell receptor beta chains from one sample, sequenced in a study of cytotoxic CD8 clonotypes in ibrutinib-treated CLL. The protocol was immunoSEQ multiplex PCR, while the TCRdb copy is restricted to in-frame clones and leaves out a portion. Of about 50,000 clones listed, about three fifths are singletons. The sample was PBMCs, taken after 24 months of ibrutinib treatment. The receptors stem from a human donor with chronic lymphocytic leukemia. CDR3s include the opening cysteine and the closing phenylalanine or tryptophan. A D gene is named only where the DNA matches it firmly. The listing skips clone size in some rows; elsewhere it reads once, few, many or a size class.

>TRBV9|TRBD1|15|once|TRBJ1-1
TGTGCCAGCAGCGTAGAAACAGGGGTGAACACTGAAGCTTTCTTT
CASSVETGVNTEAFF
>TRBV6-6|.|13|.|TRBJ2-7
TGTGCCAGCAGCTCCGGGACACCCGTCGGTGTGTACTTC
CASSSGTPVGVYF
>TRBV6-5|TRBD1|14|.|TRBJ1-1
TGTGCCAGCAGATCGGGACAGGCGAACACTGAAGCTTTCTTT
CASRSGQANTEAFF
>TRBV6-5|.|15|.|TRBJ1-5
TGTGCCAGCAGTTACTCGAGTACACCTAATCAGCCCCAGCATTTT
CASSYSSTPNQPQHF
>TRBV18|.|14|.|TRBJ2-3
TGTGCCAGCTCACCCCGGGACCACGGAGATACGCAGTATTTT
CASSPRDHGDTQYF
>TRBV2|TRBD2|16|few|TRBJ2-3
TGTGCCACAACCAATCCCCGGGGCGGGGGGGCAGATACGCAGTATTTT
CATTNPRGGGADTQYF
>TRBV5-1|TRBD1|14|.|TRBJ1-2
TGCGCCAGCAGCTCCGGGACAGCCTCCTATGGCTACACCTTC
CASSSGTASYGYTF
>TRBV19|.|15|few|TRBJ2-2
TGTGCCAGTAGTATAAAAGGCTCGGGTCCGGGGGAGCTGTTTTTT
CASSIKGSGPGELFF
>TRBV29-1|TRBD2|14|once|TRBJ2-7
TGCAGCGTTGGCCCGGGAGGTAGCTCCTACGAGCAGTACTTC
CSVGPGGSSYEQYF
>TRBV19|.|14|many|TRBJ1-3
TGTGCCAGTAGTGAGAGGAAACCCGGAAACACCATATATTTT
CASSERKPGNTIYF
>TRBV25-1|.|15|.|TRBJ2-3
TGTGCCAGCAGTGAAATGAGGGGGGGCACAGATACGCAGTATTTT
CASSEMRGGTDTQYF
>TRBV5-6|.|16|.|TRBJ1-2
TGTGCCAGCAGCGCCCTACCCGGGGGCTTCGGCTATGGCTACACCTTC
CASSALPGGFGYGYTF
>TRBV6-1|TRBD2|15|.|TRBJ2-7
TGTGCCAGCGGAGTGGACCTAGCGGAGTTATACGAGCAGTACTTC
CASGVDLAELYEQYF